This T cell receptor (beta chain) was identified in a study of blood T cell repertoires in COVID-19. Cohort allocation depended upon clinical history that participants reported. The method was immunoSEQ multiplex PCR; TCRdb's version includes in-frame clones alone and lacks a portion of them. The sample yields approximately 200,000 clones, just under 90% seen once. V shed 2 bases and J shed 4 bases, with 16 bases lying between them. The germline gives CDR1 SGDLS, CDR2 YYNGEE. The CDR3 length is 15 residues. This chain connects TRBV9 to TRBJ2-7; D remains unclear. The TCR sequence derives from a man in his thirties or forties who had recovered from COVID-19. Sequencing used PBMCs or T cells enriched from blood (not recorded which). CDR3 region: CASSVEPNILYEQYF. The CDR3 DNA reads TGTGCCAGCAGCGTCGAGCCCAATATCCTTTACGAGCAGTACTTC.